This TCR beta chain was sequenced in a study of T-cell memory formation after mild COVID-19. This clonotype was recorded many times. Its specificity is not known. General study findings and limits: Memory cells collected pre-infection included some clones that later responded, suggesting cross-reactive memory joined. CD4/CD8 balance held among clones contracting day 15 to 85, and later expanders leaned CD4+.

CDR1 is SQVTM and CDR2 is ANQGSEA in the germline V gene. The CDR3 covers 15 residues. V gave up 4 bases and J gave up 5 bases; unmatched junction bases: 6. Employing constant-segment primers, 5'RACE generated TCR alpha and TCR beta cDNA libraries bearing sample barcodes and UMIs. TCRdb independently ran MiXCR on the 5' RACE reads; one entry per CDR3 protein. The sample consists of approximately 500,000 distinct CDR3 sequences, around 27% of them appearing once. The rearrangement links TRBV29-1 to TRBJ2-3; TRBD2 agrees at 13 bases. Input material: PBMCs or a T cell subset sorted from them (not recorded which). This sequence was found in an adult woman who had mild COVID-19 (a few samples of this study predate the infection). Cell type and time point are not known. The CDR3: CSVALTSGRLDTQYF. CDR3 nucleotide sequence: TGCAGCGTTGCACTGACTAGCGGGAGGCTAGATACGCAGTATTTT.